These 18 T cell receptor beta chains share one sample of origin, sequenced in a study of response to subunit inactivated influenza vaccine. TCRdb used MiXCR to reprocess the RT-PCR reads, holding one entry per CDR3 protein. The table records 800,000 to 1,000,000 distinct CDR3 sequences, around 20% of them present only once. The material was PBMCs from blood, obtained 4 to 6 days after vaccination. Source of these receptors: a man between 50 and 59 years old who received an inactivated influenza vaccine.

J is TRBJ1-4 and V is TRBV7-9; D remains unclear. V lost 0 bases, J lost 8 bases, and 10 bases lay in between. This CDR3 is 14 amino acids long. The germline gives CDR1 SEHNR, CDR2 FQNEAQ (reference sequence). This chain's CDR3 is CASSLASGREKLFF. DNA of the CDR3: TGTGCCAGCAGCTTAGCCTCGGGAAGGGAAAAACTGTTTTTT.

This clonotype was detected once. The chain is built from TRBV20-1 and TRBJ2-1; D might be TRBD2 (5 bases). Germline CDR1 DFQATT, CDR2 SNEGSKA (reference sequence). Trimming pared 6 bases from V and 7 bases from J, leaving 22 bases between. CDR3 length: 15 residues. The CDR3 spells CSAPRRSEGKNEQFF. The CDR3 DNA reads as TGCAGTGCCCCACGTCGGTCAGAGGGAAAAAATGAGCAGTTCTTC.

The sample holds many counts of this clonotype. The gene calls are TRBV29-1 and TRBJ2-7; 8 bases match TRBD2. Germline V lookup: CDR1 SQVTM, CDR2 ANQGSEA. V lost 3 bases, J lost 7 bases, and 11 bases stayed unmatched. This CDR3 has 14 residues. CDR3 DNA: TGCAGCGTTGAGGGCACTAGCGGTGGCTGGGAGCAGTACTTC. Protein product: CSVEGTSGGWEQYF.

This clonotype was detected only a few times. CDR3 region: CASSGPNGETQYF. CDR3 nucleotides: TGCGCCAGCAGCGGGCCGAACGGGGAGACCCAGTACTTC. The rearrangement joins TRBV10-1 to TRBJ2-5; D ambiguous. V shed 6 bases and J shed 5 bases, with 13 bases lying between them. Germline V gene data show CDR1 as WNHNN and CDR2 as SYGVQD (reference sequence). The CDR3 is 13 residues long.

Only a few counts were recorded for this clonotype. The rearrangement uses TRBV4-1 and TRBJ2-7; a possible D gene is TRBD1 (5 bases). CDR1 and CDR2 from the germline V gene are MGHRA and YSYEKL. This CDR3 region has 15 residues. With 0 bases removed from V and 2 bases from J, the gap between germline ends came to 11 bases. This CDR3 reads CASSQDPQGTYEQYF. The CDR3 nucleotides are TGCGCCAGCAGCCAAGATCCTCAGGGAACCTACGAGCAGTACTTC.

This clonotype has a count of ten or more. The germline gene is not matched at one end of the junction; a read error may be the cause. CDR3 sequence (DNA): TGTGCCAGCAGCTTGATAGCGGGGGGAAGCACAGATACGCAGTATTTT. Translated: CASSLIAGGSTDTQYF. The gene calls are TRBV5-1 and TRBJ2-3, with 10 bases lining up with TRBD2. The CDR3 is made up of 16 amino acids. CDR1 and CDR2 (germline): SGHRS, YFSETQ.

The V and J genes are TRBV29-1 and TRBJ1-1, with unresolved D. The length of the CDR3 is 13 residues. CDR1 and CDR2 from the germline V gene are SQVTM and ANQGSEA. The V gene lost 7 bases and the J gene lost 1 base, with 13 bases spanning the gap. Here the CDR3 reads CSALRSPNTEAFF. In DNA, the CDR3 is TGCAGCGCCCTTCGCAGCCCGAACACTGAAGCTTTCTTT.

The count of this clonotype is one. The chain combines TRBV12-5 with TRBJ1-2; TRBD1 aligns across 7 bases. The junction had 12 bases not matched to a gene; V was cut back by 6 bases and J by 5 bases. The CDR3 has 15 residues. Germline V lookup: CDR1 LGHNT, CDR2 FRNRAP. Here the CDR3 reads CASGVGWTGSYGYTF. CDR3 sequence (DNA): TGTGCTAGTGGGGTCGGATGGACAGGTAGTTATGGCTACACCTTC.

This clonotype was seen a few times. The chain uses TRBV20-1 and TRBJ2-7; D assignment may be TRBD1 or TRBD2 (5 bases each). Trimming left V 6 bases short and J 0 bases short, with 15 bases between. Germline V gene lookup returns CDR1 DFQATT and CDR2 SNEGSKA (reference sequence). The length of the CDR3 is 14 residues. The CDR3 sequence: CSALSGARSYEQYF. The CDR3 DNA sequence: TGCAGTGCCCTTTCCGGGGCCCGCTCCTACGAGCAGTACTTC.

This clonotype has more than one count but fewer than ten. This chain links TRBV18 with TRBJ2-3; no clear D. CDR1 is KGHSH and CDR2 is LQKENI in the germline V gene. Trimming removed 1 base from V and 2 bases from J, with 7 bases in between. This CDR3 has 14 residues. The CDR3 here is CASSPRLPTDTQYF. DNA of the CDR3: TGTGCCAGCTCACCACGACTTCCCACAGATACGCAGTATTTT.

This clonotype was observed a handful of times. The chain links TRBV6-2 or TRBV6-3 to TRBJ1-5; no reliable D call. V lost 3 bases and J 7 bases, leaving 10 bases between the germline ends. The CDR3 extends over 13 amino acids. Germline V gene data show CDR1 as MNHEY and CDR2 as SVGEGT. The CDR3 is CASSYFKGQPQHF. CDR3 sequence (DNA): TGTGCCAGCAGTTATTTTAAGGGCCAGCCCCAGCATTTT.

This clonotype was seen only a few times. V is TRBV7-9 and J is TRBJ1-1, with D possibly matching TRBD1 (5 bases). CDR3 length: 13 residues. Trimming took off 5 bases at V and 4 bases at J, with 11 bases between the two ends. The germline CDR1 and CDR2 sequences are SEHNR and FQNEAQ (reference sequence). In DNA form, the CDR3 reads TGTGCCAGCAGCCCCAGGGAAATCACTGAAGCTTTCTTT. Translation: CASSPREITEAFF.

This clonotype was observed a few times. The chain uses TRBV11-2 and TRBJ2-3; D may match TRBD1 or TRBD2 (5 bases each). Germline values: CDR1 SGHAT, CDR2 FQNNGV. V was cut by 1 base and J by 6 bases, with 17 bases left in between. The CDR3 length is 16 residues. The CDR3 loop is CASSLGGPKRADTQYF. CDR3 bases: TGTGCCAGCAGCTTAGGGGGACCTAAAAGAGCGGATACGCAGTATTTT.

The V gene is TRBV12-3 or TRBV12-4, the J gene TRBJ2-1; a weak D match, TRBD2 (6 bases). Trimming shortened V by 7 bases and J by 2 bases, and 12 bases separated the two germline ends. This CDR3 region has 14 residues. CDR3 sequence: CASMPRGTYNEQFF. CDR3 bases: TGTGCCAGCATGCCACGGGGGACCTACAATGAGCAGTTCTTC.

This clonotype was counted many times. V is TRBV5-1 and J is TRBJ2-2; D is undetermined. The CDR3 runs 15 residues. Germline V gives CDR1 SGHRS, CDR2 YFSETQ. Trimming took 0 bases from V and 4 from J, leaving 10 bases between them. CDR3 protein: CASSLAGQSTGELFF. The CDR3, as DNA: TGCGCCAGCAGCTTGGCCGGGCAGAGCACCGGGGAGCTGTTTTTT.

The V gene is TRBV4-2, the J gene TRBJ2-7; 11 bases are a match to TRBD2. The trim removed 4 bases at V and 3 bases at J, leaving 8 bases unmatched. Germline CDR1 is LGHNA and CDR2 is YNFKEQ. The CDR3 has 16 amino acids. The chain's CDR3 is CASSRAAGTSGYEQYF. For the CDR3, the DNA is TGTGCCAGCAGCCGGGCGGCCGGGACTAGCGGCTACGAGCAGTACTTC.

There are a few counts of this clonotype. This chain links TRBV5-1 with TRBJ2-7, with TRBD1 matching over 8 bases. CDR1 and CDR2 (germline): SGHRS, YFSETQ. The CDR3 runs 17 residues. The V and J ends lost 0 bases and 0 bases, in that order; junction bases with no gene match: 8. CDR3 protein: CASSLAITGGISYEQYF. The CDR3 DNA sequence: TGCGCCAGCAGCTTGGCCATCACAGGGGGGATCTCCTACGAGCAGTACTTC.

The chain is built from TRBV7-9 and TRBJ2-3; D is possibly TRBD2 (6 bases). Germline V gene lookup returns CDR1 SEHNR and CDR2 FQNEAQ (reference sequence). Trimming took 1 base from V and 8 from J, leaving 16 bases between them. This CDR3 has 15 residues. DNA for the CDR3: TGTGCCAGCAGCTTAGGAAGTAGCGGTGGAGGTACGCAGTATTTT. Encoded protein: CASSLGSSGGGTQYF.